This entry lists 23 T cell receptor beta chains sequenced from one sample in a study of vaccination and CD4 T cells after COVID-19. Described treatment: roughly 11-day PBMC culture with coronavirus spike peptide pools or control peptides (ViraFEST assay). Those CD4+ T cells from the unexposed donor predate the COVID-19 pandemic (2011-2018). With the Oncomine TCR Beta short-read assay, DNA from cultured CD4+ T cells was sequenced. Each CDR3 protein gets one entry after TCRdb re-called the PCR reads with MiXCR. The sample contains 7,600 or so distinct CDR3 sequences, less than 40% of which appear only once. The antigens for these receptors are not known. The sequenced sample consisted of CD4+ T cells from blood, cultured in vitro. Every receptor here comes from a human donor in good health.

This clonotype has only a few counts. The CDR3 region is CASSQERQEGNSPLHF. The CDR3 DNA sequence: TGCGCCAGCAGCCAAGAGCGGCAGGAGGGGAATTCACCCCTCCACTTT. This rearrangement joins TRBV4-3 to TRBJ1-6, with D possibly TRBD1 on 5 matching bases. The CDR3 spans 16 residues. V was clipped by 0 bases and J by 7 bases, with 13 bases between them. From germline, CDR1 is LGHNA and CDR2 YSLEER.

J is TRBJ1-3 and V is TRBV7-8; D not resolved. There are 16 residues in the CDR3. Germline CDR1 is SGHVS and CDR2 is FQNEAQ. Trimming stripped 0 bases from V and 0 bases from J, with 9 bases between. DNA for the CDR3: TGTGCCAGCAGCTTAGCGCGCCCGATCTCTGGAAACACCATATATTTT. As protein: CASSLARPISGNTIYF.

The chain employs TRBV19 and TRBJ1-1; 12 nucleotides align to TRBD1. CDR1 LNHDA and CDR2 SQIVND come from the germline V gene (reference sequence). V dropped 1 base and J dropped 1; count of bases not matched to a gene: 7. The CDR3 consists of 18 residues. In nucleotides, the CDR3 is TGTGCCAGTAGTATAGTGTCCGGGACAGGGGGCCGGAACACTGAAGCTTTCTTT. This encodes CASSIVSGTGGRNTEAFF.

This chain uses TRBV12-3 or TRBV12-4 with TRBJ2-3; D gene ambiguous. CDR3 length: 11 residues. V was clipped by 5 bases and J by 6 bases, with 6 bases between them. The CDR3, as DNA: TGTGCCAGCAGTCCCGTGGATACGCAGTATTTT. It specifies CASSPVDTQYF.

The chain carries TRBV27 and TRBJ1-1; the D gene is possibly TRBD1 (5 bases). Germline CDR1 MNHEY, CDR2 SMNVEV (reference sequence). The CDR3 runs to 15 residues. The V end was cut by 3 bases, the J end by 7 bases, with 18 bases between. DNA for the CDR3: TGTGCCAGCAGTTTTGACAGCAAGGACTTTAGTGAAGCTTTCTTT. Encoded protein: CASSFDSKDFSEAFF.

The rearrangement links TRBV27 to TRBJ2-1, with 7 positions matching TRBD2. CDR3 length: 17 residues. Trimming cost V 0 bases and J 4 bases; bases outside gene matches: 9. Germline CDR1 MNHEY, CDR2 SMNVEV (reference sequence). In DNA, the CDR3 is TGTGCCAGCAGTTTATCGATCCGCGGGGGTAAGTACAATGAGCAGTTCTTC. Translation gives CASSLSIRGGKYNEQFF.

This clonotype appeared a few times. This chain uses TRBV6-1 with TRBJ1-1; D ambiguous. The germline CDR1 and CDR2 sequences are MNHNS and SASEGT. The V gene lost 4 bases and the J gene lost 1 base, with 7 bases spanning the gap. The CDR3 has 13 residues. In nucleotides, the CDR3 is TGTGCCAGCAGTGCTAGACAGAACACTGAAGCTTTCTTT. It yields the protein CASSARQNTEAFF.

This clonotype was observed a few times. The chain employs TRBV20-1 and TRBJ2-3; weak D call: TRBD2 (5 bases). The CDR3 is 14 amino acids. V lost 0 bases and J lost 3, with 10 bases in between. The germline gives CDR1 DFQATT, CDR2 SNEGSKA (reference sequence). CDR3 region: CSARDDRGTDTQYF. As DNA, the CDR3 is TGCAGTGCTAGAGACGATCGAGGGACAGATACGCAGTATTTT.

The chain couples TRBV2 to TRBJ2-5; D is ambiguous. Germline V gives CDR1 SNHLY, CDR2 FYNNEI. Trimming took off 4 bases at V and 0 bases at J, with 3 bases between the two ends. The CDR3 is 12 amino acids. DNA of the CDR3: TGTGCCAGCAGTGCGTACCAAGAGACCCAGTACTTC. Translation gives CASSAYQETQYF.

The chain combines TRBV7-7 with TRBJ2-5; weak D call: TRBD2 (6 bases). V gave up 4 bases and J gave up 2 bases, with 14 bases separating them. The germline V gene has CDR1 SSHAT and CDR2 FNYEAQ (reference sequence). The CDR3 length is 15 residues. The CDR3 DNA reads TGTGCCAGCAGCTGGGGGGACCGAATACAAGAGACCCAGTACTTC. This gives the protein CASSWGDRIQETQYF.

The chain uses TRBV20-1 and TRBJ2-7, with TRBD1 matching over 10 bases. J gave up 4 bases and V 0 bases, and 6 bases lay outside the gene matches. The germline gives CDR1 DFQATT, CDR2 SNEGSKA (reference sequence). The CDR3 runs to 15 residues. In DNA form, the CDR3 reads TGCAGTGCTAGAGACATTAGGACAGGGGGATACGAGCAGTACTTC. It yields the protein CSARDIRTGGYEQYF.

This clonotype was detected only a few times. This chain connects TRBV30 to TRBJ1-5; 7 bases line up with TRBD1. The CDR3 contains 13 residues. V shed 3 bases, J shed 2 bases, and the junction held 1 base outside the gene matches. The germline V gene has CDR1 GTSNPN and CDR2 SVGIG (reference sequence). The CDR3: CAWSDRGNQPQHF. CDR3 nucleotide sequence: TGTGCCTGGAGCGACAGGGGCAATCAGCCCCAGCATTTT.

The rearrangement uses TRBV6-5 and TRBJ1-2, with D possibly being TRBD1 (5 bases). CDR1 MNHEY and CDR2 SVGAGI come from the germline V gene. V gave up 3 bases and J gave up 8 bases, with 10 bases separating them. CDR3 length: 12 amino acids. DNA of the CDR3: TGTGCCAGCAGTTATAGGGGTGAAGGCTACACCTTC. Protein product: CASSYRGEGYTF.

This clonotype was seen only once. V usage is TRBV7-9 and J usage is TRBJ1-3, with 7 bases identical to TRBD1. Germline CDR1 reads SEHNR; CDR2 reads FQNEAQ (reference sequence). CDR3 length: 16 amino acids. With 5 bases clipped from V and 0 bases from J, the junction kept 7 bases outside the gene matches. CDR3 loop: CASSLRTGISGNTIYF. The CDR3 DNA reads TGTGCCAGCAGCCTCCGGACAGGCATCTCTGGAAACACCATATATTTT.

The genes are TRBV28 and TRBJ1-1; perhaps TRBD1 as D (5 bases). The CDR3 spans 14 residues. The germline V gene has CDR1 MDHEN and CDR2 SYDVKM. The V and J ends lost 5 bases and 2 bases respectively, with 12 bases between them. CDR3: CASSPGTVNTEAFF. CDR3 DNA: TGTGCCAGCAGTCCGGGGACGGTTAACACTGAAGCTTTCTTT.

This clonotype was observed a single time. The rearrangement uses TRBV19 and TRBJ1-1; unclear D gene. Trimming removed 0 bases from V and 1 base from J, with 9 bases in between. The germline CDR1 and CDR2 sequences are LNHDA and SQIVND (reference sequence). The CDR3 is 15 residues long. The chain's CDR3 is CASSIDRAQNTEAFF. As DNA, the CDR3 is TGTGCCAGTAGTATAGATCGGGCCCAGAACACTGAAGCTTTCTTT. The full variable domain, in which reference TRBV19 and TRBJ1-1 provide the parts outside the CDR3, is DGGITQSPKYLFRKEGQNVTLSCEQNLNHDAMYWYRQDPGQGLRLIYYSQIVNDFQKGDIAEGYSVSREKKESFPLTVTSAQKNPTAFYLCASSIDRAQNTEAFFGQGTRLTVV.

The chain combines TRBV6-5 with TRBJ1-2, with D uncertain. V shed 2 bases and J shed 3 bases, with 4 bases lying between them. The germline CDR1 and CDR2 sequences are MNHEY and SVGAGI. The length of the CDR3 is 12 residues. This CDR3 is CASSYGDYGYTF. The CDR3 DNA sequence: TGTGCCAGCAGTTACGGTGACTATGGCTACACCTTC.

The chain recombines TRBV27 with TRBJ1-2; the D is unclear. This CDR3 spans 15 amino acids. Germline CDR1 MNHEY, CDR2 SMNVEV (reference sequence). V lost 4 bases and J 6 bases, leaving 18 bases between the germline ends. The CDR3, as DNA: TGTGCCAGCAGTTCGGTACGGTGGCAGGCGGATGGCTACACCTTC. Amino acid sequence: CASSSVRWQADGYTF.

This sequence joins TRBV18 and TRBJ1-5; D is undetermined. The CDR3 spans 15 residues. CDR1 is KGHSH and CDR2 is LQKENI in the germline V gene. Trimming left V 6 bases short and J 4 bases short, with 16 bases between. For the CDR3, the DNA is TGTGCCAGCTCCCTCGACATCGGAGGTAATCAGCCCCAGCATTTT. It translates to CASSLDIGGNQPQHF.

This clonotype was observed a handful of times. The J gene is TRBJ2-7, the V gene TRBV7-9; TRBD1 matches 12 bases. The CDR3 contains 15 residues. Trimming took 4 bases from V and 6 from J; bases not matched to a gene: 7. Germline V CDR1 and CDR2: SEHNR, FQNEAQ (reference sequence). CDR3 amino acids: CASSYPGQGAAEQYF. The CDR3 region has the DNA TGTGCCAGCAGCTATCCGGGACAGGGGGCTGCCGAGCAGTACTTC. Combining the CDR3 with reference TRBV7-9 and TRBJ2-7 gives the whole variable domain DTGVSQNPRHKITKRGQNVTFRCDPISEHNRLYWYRQTLGQGPEFLTYFQNEAQLEKSRLLSDRFSAERPKGSFSTLEIQRTEQGDSAMYLCASSYPGQGAAEQYFGPGTRLTVT.

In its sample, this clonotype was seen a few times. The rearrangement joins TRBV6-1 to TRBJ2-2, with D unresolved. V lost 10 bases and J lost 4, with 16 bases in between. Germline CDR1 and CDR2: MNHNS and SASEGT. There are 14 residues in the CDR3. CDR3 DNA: TGTGCCACCCAAACTTCCTGGGGCACCGGGGAGCTGTTTTTT. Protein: CATQTSWGTGELFF.

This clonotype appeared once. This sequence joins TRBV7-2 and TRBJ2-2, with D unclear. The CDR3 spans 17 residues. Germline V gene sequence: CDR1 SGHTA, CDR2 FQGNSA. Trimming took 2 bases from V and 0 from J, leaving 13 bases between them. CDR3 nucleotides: TGTGCCAGCAGCTTATTCGGTGGCCCGTCGAACACCGGGGAGCTGTTTTTT. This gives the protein CASSLFGGPSNTGELFF.

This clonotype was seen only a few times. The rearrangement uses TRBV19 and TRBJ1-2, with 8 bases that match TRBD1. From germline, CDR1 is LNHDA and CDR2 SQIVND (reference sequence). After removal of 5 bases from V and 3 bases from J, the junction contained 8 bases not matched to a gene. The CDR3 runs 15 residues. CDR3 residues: CASSSGRGQYYGYTF. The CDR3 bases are TGTGCCAGTAGTTCCGGCAGGGGGCAGTACTATGGCTACACCTTC.